This T cell receptor (beta chain) was captured in a study of regulatory T cells in long-lasting Graves disease. Investigators prepared the TCR beta libraries by applying iRepertoire HTBI primers and Arm-PCR of CDR3 regions. TCRdb passed the multiplex PCR reads through MiXCR, listing each CDR3 protein once. The repertoire holds approximately 470,000 distinct CDR3 sequences, with 15% to 20% as singletons. The germline CDR1 and CDR2 sequences are MNHNS and SASEGT. CDR3 length: 13 residues. The V end was cut by 5 bases, the J end by 6 bases, with 11 bases between. This clonotype was counted between two and nine times. Documented time point: newly diagnosed GD, antithyroid drugs for less than 3 months. RNA extracted from PBMCs served as the sequencing template. These data were also reused for a study on T cells in Graves' hyperthyroidism and ophthalmopathy.

The origin of this receptor is a man aged 40-50 years with Graves disease. Sample: peripheral blood mononuclear cells (PBMCs), taken at new diagnosis, from a patient treated with antithyroid drugs. This sequence joins TRBV6-1 and TRBJ1-5; D is perhaps TRBD1 (5 bases). The CDR3 protein is CASSQVTGQPQHF. The CDR3 nucleotides read TGTGCCAGCAGTCAGGTCACAGGTCAGCCCCAGCATTTT.